This TCR beta chain was recorded in a study of CD4 T cells in relation to SARS-CoV-2 and coronaviruses. Study-wide background: After less than eleven days of antigen culture, PBMC TCR beta CDR3s were sequenced. The HLA restriction of the shared crossreactive spike epitopes was mapped.

General study points: The cross-reactivity analysis covered only spike protein, not other viral proteins.

Details on this clone: Its antigen is currently unknown.

The CDR3 totals 14 residues. Germline CDR1 is MNHEY and CDR2 is SMNVEV (reference sequence). V was trimmed by 2 bases and J by 6 bases, leaving 11 bases between them. Measured with immunoSEQ multiplex PCR; TCRdb has only the in-frame clones, and not every one. The sample includes some 25,000 clones, more than 60% of them seen just once. The unexposed donors gave CD4+ T cells in about 2011-2018, prior to COVID-19. Isolation of CD4+ T cells took place after roughly nine days in culture. As cell numbers allowed, unexposed-donor CD4+ T cells faced SARS-CoV-2 S/N and four cold-coronavirus spikes. The chain links TRBV27 to TRBJ2-4; D remains unclear. Sequencing was carried out using CD4+ T cells from PBMCs, cultured in vitro. This TCR came from a human donor in good health. The CDR3, as DNA: TGTGCCAGCAGTTTAGACCCGTTCACAAACATTCAGTACTTC. It specifies CASSLDPFTNIQYF.